This T cell receptor beta chain originates from a study of response to subunit inactivated influenza vaccine. Study-wide results and caveats: Every seasonal influenza vaccination brings in few new T cells, the authors suggested.

With 5 bases removed from V and 5 bases from J, the gap between germline ends came to 15 bases. This CDR3 comprises 15 residues. As regards this clonotype: No antigen is known for it.

Via MiXCR, TCRdb re-called the RT-PCR reads, giving one row per CDR3 protein. The sample has under 200,000 distinct CDR3 sequences, approximately 11% seen once. V usage is TRBV12-3 or TRBV12-4 and J usage is TRBJ2-2; D gene unclear. The receptor's source is a man aged 45-65 years who received an inactivated influenza vaccine. Sequenced here: non-naive T cells sorted from PBMCs, sampled roughly 46 days after vaccination. CDR3 sequence (DNA): TGTGCCAGCAGTCAGAACGGGCCTCGGACCGGGGAGCTGTTTTTT. It is translated as CASSQNGPRTGELFF.